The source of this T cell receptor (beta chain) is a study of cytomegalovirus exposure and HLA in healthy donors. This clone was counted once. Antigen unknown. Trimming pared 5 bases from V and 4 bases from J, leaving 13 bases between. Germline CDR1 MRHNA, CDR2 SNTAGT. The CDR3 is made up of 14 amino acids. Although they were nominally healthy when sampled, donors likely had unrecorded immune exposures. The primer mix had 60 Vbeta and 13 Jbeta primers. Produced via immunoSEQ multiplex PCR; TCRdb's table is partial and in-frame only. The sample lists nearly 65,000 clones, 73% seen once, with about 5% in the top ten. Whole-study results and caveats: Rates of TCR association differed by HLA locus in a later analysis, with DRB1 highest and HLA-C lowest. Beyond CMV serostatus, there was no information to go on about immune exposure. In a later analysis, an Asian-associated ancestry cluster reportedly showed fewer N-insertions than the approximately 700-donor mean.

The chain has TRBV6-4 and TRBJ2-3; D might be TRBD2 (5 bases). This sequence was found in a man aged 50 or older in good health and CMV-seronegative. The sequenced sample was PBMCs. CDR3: CASSYGSSADTQYF. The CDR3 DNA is TGTGCCAGCAGTTATGGGAGTAGCGCAGATACGCAGTATTTT.